This T cell receptor beta chain comes out of a study of vaccination effects on CD4 cells after COVID-19. CD4+ T cells specific for antigen were expanded with viral peptide pools by the ViraFEST assay before sequencing. With approximately 9 days of culture completed, CD4+ T cells were isolated. Participants were given two doses of BNT162b2 or mRNA-1273 vaccine. V was pared by 0 bases and J by 6 bases, with 12 bases of the junction left unmatched. Per germline, CDR1 SGHTA and CDR2 FQGNSA. The CDR3 extends over 17 amino acids. Produced via immunoSEQ multiplex PCR; TCRdb's table is partial and in-frame only. This sample has 15,000 to 20,000 clones, with 76% found just once. Worth noting for this clone: The antigen is unknown.

The sample consisted of CD4+ T cells from PBMCs cultured with HCoV-NL63 spike peptides, taken after COVID-19 vaccination. The chain has TRBV7-2 and TRBJ1-2; 8 bases fit TRBD1. The receptor was isolated from a human donor who received a COVID-19 vaccine. The CDR3 region has the DNA TGTGCCAGCAGCTTAGCGGGCCCCCTGTCAGGGGGCAATGGCTACACCTTC. Translated, it gives CASSLAGPLSGGNGYTF.